This TCR beta chain was identified during a study of blood T cell repertoires in COVID-19 (TCRdb year 2020). Turning to the overall study: The collaborator samples originated in the United States, Italy and Spain and spanned the acute and convalescent phases of COVID-19. The samples were drawn from the first 160 participants of the ongoing ImmuneRACE study and from over 950 subjects provided by 6 global collaborators. The prospective study material was composed of cDNA or gDNA derived from T cells, B-cell-depleted T cells, or PBMCs. Deeply sampled blood TCRbeta repertoires from subjects exposed to, actively infected with, or recovered from COVID-19 were included in the dataset. Nearly every sample came with metadata listing a de-identified subject ID, COVID-19 status, age in years and sex. Where available, HLA class I and class II types were obtained from metadata supplied by the sample provider rather than from assay-based typing. The repertoires were released in a freely available public database intended as a resource for research on the immune response to SARS-CoV-2.

TCRbeta CDR3 regions were amplified from genomic DNA by means of the immunoSEQ Assay, a bias-controlled multiplex PCR. From the authors' description of their analysis: Nucleated cell counts per sample were estimated from amplification of reference gene primers within the assay. To quantify the absolute abundance of each unique TCRbeta CDR3 rearrangement, sequence reads were collapsed and filtered. For each sample, productive Simpson clonality was calculated as the square root of Simpson's diversity index across productive rearrangements. Sourced from immuneACCESS, this table was stored by TCRdb with only in-frame sequences that have V and J called. A share of the clones is absent; for the studies checked, an unresolved V gene accounts for under half, and the remainder has no known explanation. The D gene and trimming were derived from the DNA, and the V and J assignments and clone size from that table. The sample data list tens of thousands of clones, and around 90% of these were observed just once. The ten largest clones capture roughly 6% of the sample.

In its sample, this clone was seen once. The antigen it binds to is not known. There are no base qualities to consult, and no much larger clone falls within one base. Overall study outcomes, separate from this receptor: How much clinical and demographic metadata was included differed by source and by participant, and the metadata was provided uncurated.

Whole blood was collected in K2EDTA tubes by collaborating institutions according to the institutions' own protocols. For TCRbeta analysis, collaborators shipped samples in one of three forms: frozen whole blood, isolated PBMCs, or DNA extracted from either of those sample types. What was sequenced was peripheral blood. The receptor's source is a woman between 50 and 59 years old with acute or convalescent COVID-19.

The CDR3 has the sequence CASSSRSSVTEAFF. The DNA sequence is TGTGCCAGCAGCTCTAGGAGCTCGGTAACTGAAGCTTTCTTT. Rearrangement joined TRBV9 to TRBJ1-1, with the D gene not confidently named. V and J lose 4 bases and 5 bases, and a span of 15 bases separates them. The CDR3 runs 14 residues from the cysteine to the phenylalanine. Of the read, only the CDR3 DNA is kept; its 42 bases are in frame from base 1. From a lookup of the germline V gene, CDR1 and CDR2 are SGDLS and YYNGEE.